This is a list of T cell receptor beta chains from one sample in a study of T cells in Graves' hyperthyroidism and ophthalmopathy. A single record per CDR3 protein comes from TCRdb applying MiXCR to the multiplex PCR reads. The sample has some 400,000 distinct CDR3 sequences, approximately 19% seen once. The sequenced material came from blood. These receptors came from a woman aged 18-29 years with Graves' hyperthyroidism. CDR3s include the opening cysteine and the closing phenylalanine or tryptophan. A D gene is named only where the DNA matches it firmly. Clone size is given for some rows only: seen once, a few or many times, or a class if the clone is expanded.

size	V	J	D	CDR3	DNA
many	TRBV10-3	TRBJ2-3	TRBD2	CAISDSGGLDTQYF	TGTGCCATCTCGGATAGCGGGGGGTTAGATACGCAGTATTTT
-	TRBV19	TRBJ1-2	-	CAIQGSTNYGYTF	TGTGCCATCCAGGGCAGCACTAACTATGGCTACACCTTC
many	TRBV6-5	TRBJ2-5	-	CASSTSQGETQYF	TGTGCCAGCTCAACTAGCCAAGGGGAGACCCAGTACTTC
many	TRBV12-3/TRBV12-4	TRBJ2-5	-	CASSYYRETQYF	TGTGCCAGCAGTTACTACCGGGAGACCCAGTACTTC
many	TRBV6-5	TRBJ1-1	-	CASSPQGYGRNTEAFF	TGTGCCAGCAGTCCCCAAGGGTACGGGAGAAACACTGAAGCTTTCTTT
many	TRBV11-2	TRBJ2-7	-	CASSLVISVTF	TGTGCCAGCAGCTTAGTTATTAGTGTGACATTC
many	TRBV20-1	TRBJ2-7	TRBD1	CSARRTGLIYEQYF	TGCAGTGCTAGAAGGACAGGCTTGATCTACGAGCAGTACTTC
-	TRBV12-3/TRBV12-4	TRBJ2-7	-	CASSLYWDSRGGYEQYF	TGTGCCAGCAGTTTATACTGGGACTCCAGGGGAGGATACGAGCAGTACTTC
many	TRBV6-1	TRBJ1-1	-	CASSEAKGTEAFF	TGTGCCAGCAGTGAAGCAAAAGGTACTGAAGCTTTCTTT
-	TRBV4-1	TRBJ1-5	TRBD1	CASSQGQGAWGGNQPQHF	TGCGCCAGCAGCCAGGGACAGGGGGCTTGGGGGGGCAATCAGCCCCAGCATTTT
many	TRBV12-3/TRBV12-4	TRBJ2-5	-	CASSLGTLTGTQYF	TGTGCCAGCAGTTTGGGGACATTAACAGGGACCCAGTACTTC
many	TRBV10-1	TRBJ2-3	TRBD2	CASSESLAGGTDTQYF	TGCGCCAGCAGTGAGTCACTAGCGGGGGGCACAGATACGCAGTATTTT
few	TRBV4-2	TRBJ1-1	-	CASSQTVNTEAFF	TGTGCCAGCAGCCAGACAGTGAACACTGAAGCTTTCTTT
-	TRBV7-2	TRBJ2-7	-	CASSFGADEQYF	TGTGCCAGCAGCTTCGGGGCCGACGAGCAGTACTTC
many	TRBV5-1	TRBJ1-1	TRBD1	CASNQQGAGTEAFF	TGCGCCAGCAACCAACAGGGGGCTGGAACTGAAGCTTTCTTT
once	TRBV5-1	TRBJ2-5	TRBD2	CASRTSGFQETQYF	TGCGCCAGCAGGACTAGCGGTTTCCAAGAGACCCAGTACTTC